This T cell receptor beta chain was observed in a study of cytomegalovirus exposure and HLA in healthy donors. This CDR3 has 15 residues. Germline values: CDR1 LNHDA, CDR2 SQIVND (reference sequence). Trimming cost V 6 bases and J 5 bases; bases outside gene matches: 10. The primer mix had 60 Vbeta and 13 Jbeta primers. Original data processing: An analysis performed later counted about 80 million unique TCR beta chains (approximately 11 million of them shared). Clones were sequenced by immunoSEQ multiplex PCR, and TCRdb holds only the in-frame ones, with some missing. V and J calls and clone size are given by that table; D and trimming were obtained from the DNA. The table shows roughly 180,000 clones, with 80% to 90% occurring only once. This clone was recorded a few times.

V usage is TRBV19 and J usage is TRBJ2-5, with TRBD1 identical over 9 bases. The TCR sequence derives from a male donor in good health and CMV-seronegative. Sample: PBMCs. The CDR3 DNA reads TGTGCCAGTAGCGACAACAGGGGGCGCGACGAGACCCAGTACTTC. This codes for CASSDNRGRDETQYF. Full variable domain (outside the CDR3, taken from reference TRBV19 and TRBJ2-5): DGGITQSPKYLFRKEGQNVTLSCEQNLNHDAMYWYRQDPGQGLRLIYYSQIVNDFQKGDIAEGYSVSREKKESFPLTVTSAQKNPTAFYLCASSDNRGRDETQYFGPGTRLLVL.